This TCR beta chain emerged from a study of T-cell reconstitution after alpha-beta-depleted transplantation in children. Unique molecular identifiers tagged the TCRbeta library. One entry per CDR3 protein, called by TCRdb with MiXCR from the PCR reads. Found here are 200,000 to 250,000 distinct CDR3 sequences, more than 20% of them singletons; the top ten hold about 4.8%. This clonotype was seen many times. Germline assignment: CDR1 MNHEY and CDR2 SVGEGT. Trimming cost V 2 bases and J 9 bases; bases outside gene matches: 9. The CDR3 runs to 15 residues. This sequence was found in a female patient aged 2-15 years who had a stem cell transplant for congenital amegakaryocytic thrombocytopenia, so the T cells may come from the graft donor. V is TRBV6-2 or TRBV6-3 and J is TRBJ2-1, with 8 nucleotides matching TRBD2. The sample in question was PBMCs, mostly from graft donor cells, obtained 360 days after TCRalphabeta/CD19-depleted stem cell transplant. The CDR3 coding sequence is TGTGCCAGCAGTTACATGTCGGGAGGGTCCGGTGAGCAGTTCTTC. This sequence encodes CASSYMSGGSGEQFF.